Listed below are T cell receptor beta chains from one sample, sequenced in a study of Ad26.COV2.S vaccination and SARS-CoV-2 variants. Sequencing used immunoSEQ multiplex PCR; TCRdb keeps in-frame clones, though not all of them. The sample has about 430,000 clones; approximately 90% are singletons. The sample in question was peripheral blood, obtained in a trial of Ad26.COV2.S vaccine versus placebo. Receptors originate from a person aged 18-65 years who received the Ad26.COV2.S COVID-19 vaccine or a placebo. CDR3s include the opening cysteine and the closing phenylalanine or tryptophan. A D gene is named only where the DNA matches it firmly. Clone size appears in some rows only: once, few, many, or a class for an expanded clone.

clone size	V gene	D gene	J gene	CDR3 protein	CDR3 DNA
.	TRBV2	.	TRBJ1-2	CASSSARLYGYTF	TGTGCCAGCAGCTCGGCGCGGTTATATGGCTACACCTTC
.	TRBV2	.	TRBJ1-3	CASSEATGNTIYF	TGTGCCAGCAGTGAAGCCACGGGGAACACCATATATTTT
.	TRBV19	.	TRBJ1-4	CASRMDSTNEKLFF	TGTGCCAGTAGGATGGATTCAACTAATGAAAAACTGTTTTTT
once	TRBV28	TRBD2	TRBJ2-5	CASSTVSGEGLETQYF	TGTGCCAGCAGTACCGTCTCGGGGGAGGGCCTGGAGACCCAGTACTTC
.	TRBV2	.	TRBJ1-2	CASSSTESNYGYTF	TGTGCCAGCAGTTCGACAGAGTCTAACTATGGCTACACCTTC
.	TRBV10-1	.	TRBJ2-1	CASSEDASLDEQFF	TGCGCCAGCAGTGAGGATGCCTCCCTCGATGAGCAGTTCTTC
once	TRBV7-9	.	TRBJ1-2	CASSLGTGRSGDGGYTF	TGTGCCAGCAGCTTAGGCACAGGGCGAAGCGGAGATGGAGGCTACACCTTC
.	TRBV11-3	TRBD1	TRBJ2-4	CASSLNRGDIQYF	TGTGCCAGCAGCTTAAACAGGGGTGACATTCAGTACTTC
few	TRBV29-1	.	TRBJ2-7	CSVPERAPYEQYF	TGCAGCGTTCCCGAGCGGGCTCCCTACGAGCAGTACTTC
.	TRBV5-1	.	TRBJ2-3	CASSLFSETQYF	TGCGCCAGCAGCTTGTTCTCCGAGACGCAGTATTTT
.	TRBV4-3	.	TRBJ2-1	CASSQDGSSYNEQFF	TGCGCCAGCAGCCAAGATGGAAGCTCCTACAATGAGCAGTTCTTC
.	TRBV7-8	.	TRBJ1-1	CASSLGGAYTEAFF	TGTGCCAGCAGCTTAGGGGGGGCGTACACTGAAGCTTTCTTT
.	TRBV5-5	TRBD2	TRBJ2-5	CASSFEYSGRAGETQYF	TGTGCCAGCAGCTTTGAGTATAGCGGGAGGGCCGGGGAGACCCAGTACTTC
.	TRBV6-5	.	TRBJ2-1	CASQRDRGTYNEQFF	TGTGCCAGCCAAAGGGACCGCGGCACCTACAATGAGCAGTTCTTC
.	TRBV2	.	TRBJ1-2	CASRPQAFSNYGYTF	TGTGCCAGCAGACCACAGGCCTTTTCTAACTATGGCTACACCTTC
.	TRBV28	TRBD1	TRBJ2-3	CASRDRSTDTQYF	TGTGCCAGCCGGGACAGAAGCACAGATACGCAGTATTTT
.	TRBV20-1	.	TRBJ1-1	CSAAENTEAFF	TGCAGTGCTGCTGAGAACACTGAAGCTTTCTTT
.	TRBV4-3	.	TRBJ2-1	CASSQEMTGPPYNEQFF	TGCGCCAGCAGCCAAGAAATGACGGGACCTCCCTACAATGAGCAGTTCTTC
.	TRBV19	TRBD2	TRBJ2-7	CASSAGLAYEQYF	TGTGCCAGTAGTGCCGGACTAGCCTACGAGCAGTACTTC
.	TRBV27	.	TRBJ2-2	CASTLGQHSGELFF	TGTGCCAGCACACTTGGGCAACATTCCGGGGAGCTGTTTTTT
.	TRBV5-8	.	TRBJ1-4	CASSSGFEKLFF	TGTGCCAGCAGTTCCGGTTTTGAAAAACTGTTTTTT
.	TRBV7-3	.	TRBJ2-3	CASSFLPQGGLDTQYF	TGTGCCAGCAGCTTTCTACCCCAAGGGGGGCTCGATACGCAGTATTTT
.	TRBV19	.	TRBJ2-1	CASSMGQDEQFF	TGTGCCAGTAGTATGGGGCAGGATGAGCAGTTCTTC
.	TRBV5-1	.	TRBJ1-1	CATRQALNTEAFF	TGCGCCACAAGACAGGCCTTGAACACTGAAGCTTTCTTT
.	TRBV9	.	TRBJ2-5	CASSVDARRETQYF	TGTGCCAGCAGCGTAGATGCTAGGAGGGAGACCCAGTACTTC
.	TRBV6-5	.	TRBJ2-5	CASSPRRSQETQYF	TGTGCCAGCAGCCCCCGGCGGAGCCAAGAGACCCAGTACTTC
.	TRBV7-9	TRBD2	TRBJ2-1	CASSLGRGRGRGEQFF	TGTGCCAGCAGCTTAGGGCGCGGGAGAGGCCGCGGTGAGCAGTTCTTC
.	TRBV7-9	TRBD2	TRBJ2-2	CASSFDLGLAGKNTGELFF	TGTGCCAGCAGCTTTGATCTGGGACTAGCGGGAAAGAACACCGGGGAGCTGTTTTTT
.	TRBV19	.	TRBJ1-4	CASSIWGEKLFF	TGTGCCAGTAGTATATGGGGAGAAAAACTGTTTTTT
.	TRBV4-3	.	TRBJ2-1	CASSQEGLAIDEQFF	TGCGCCAGCAGCCAAGAAGGTCTAGCGATCGATGAGCAGTTCTTC
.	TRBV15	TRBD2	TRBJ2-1	CATSRLAGAANEQFF	TGTGCCACCAGCAGACTAGCGGGGGCTGCAAATGAGCAGTTCTTC
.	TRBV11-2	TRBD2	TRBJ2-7	CASSYRTSGFYEQYF	TGTGCCAGCAGCTACCGGACTAGCGGATTCTACGAGCAGTACTTC
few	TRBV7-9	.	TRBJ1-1	CASSLEGYRNTEAFF	TGTGCCAGCAGCTTAGAAGGCTACCGAAACACTGAAGCTTTCTTT
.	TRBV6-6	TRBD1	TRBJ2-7	CASSYSPGGSYEQYF	TGTGCCAGCAGTTACTCGCCAGGGGGCTCCTACGAGCAGTACTTC
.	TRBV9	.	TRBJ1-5	CASSEDPGGNQPQHF	TGTGCCAGCAGCGAGGATCCAGGGGGCAATCAGCCCCAGCATTTT
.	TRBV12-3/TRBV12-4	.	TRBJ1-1	CASNSGAAGEAFF	TGTGCCAGCAATAGCGGAGCCGCGGGGGAAGCTTTCTTT
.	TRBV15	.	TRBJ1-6	CATSVGQNSPLHF	TGTGCCACCAGCGTTGGACAGAATTCACCCCTCCACTTT